This is a list of T cell receptor beta chains from one sample in a study of cytomegalovirus exposure and HLA in healthy donors. The repertoire was sequenced with immunoSEQ multiplex PCR; TCRdb's copy has only in-frame clones and lacks some. The sample has 180,000 or so clones, about 9% seen once; the top ten hold over 1%. Sequenced input: PBMCs. All receptors come from a woman aged 25-40 years in good health and CMV-seropositive. CDR3s include the opening cysteine and the closing phenylalanine or tryptophan. D genes are given only for firm matches. Clone size is given for some rows only: seen once, a few or many times, or a class if the clone is expanded.

CDR3 length | J gene | V gene | D gene | clone size | CDR3 protein | CDR3 DNA
15 | TRBJ2-2 | TRBV9 | TRBD1 | many | CASSTQTGEAGELFF | TGTGCCAGCAGCACCCAGACAGGGGAGGCCGGGGAGCTGTTTTTT
12 | TRBJ1-2 | TRBV19 | NA | few | CASTLGVHGYTF | TGTGCCAGTACCCTCGGGGTACATGGCTACACCTTC
12 | TRBJ2-3 | TRBV30 | TRBD1 | few | CAWSGQGPEQYF | TGTGCCTGGAGCGGACAGGGACCCGAGCAGTATTTT
13 | TRBJ2-3 | TRBV5-1 | NA | NA | CASSPDYTDTQYF | TGCGCCAGCAGCCCGGACTACACAGATACGCAGTATTTT
14 | TRBJ2-5 | TRBV2 | NA | NA | CASTISSARETQYF | TGTGCCAGCACAATAAGTTCCGCTAGGGAGACCCAGTACTTC
14 | TRBJ2-5 | TRBV2 | NA | few | CASRLTGSQETQYF | TGTGCCAGCAGGTTAACAGGGAGCCAAGAGACCCAGTACTTC
15 | TRBJ2-7 | TRBV5-1 | TRBD2 | NA | CASSPRTSGPLEQYF | TGCGCCAGCAGCCCGCGGACTAGCGGGCCTCTAGAGCAGTACTTC
14 | TRBJ2-1 | TRBV11-2 | NA | NA | CASSLGTLSNEQFF | TGTGCCAGCAGCTTAGGGACTCTGAGCAATGAGCAGTTCTTC
12 | TRBJ2-1 | TRBV6-1 | NA | NA | CASSINRREQFF | TGTGCCAGCAGTATAAACAGAAGGGAGCAGTTCTTC
15 | TRBJ2-5 | TRBV6-1 | TRBD1 | few | CATWDPGTGDETQYF | TGTGCCACCTGGGACCCCGGGACAGGGGACGAGACCCAGTACTTC
11 | TRBJ1-1 | TRBV20-1 | NA | NA | CSASWEGYAFF | TGCAGTGCTAGTTGGGAGGGTTACGCTTTCTTT
16 | TRBJ1-4 | TRBV30 | NA | few | CAWSVLSGVDDEKLFF | TGTGCCTGGAGTGTACTATCAGGGGTAGATGATGAAAAACTGTTTTTT
12 | TRBJ1-1 | TRBV30 | NA | NA | CAWTRGDAEAFF | TGTGCCTGGACCCGGGGGGACGCTGAAGCTTTCTTT
17 | TRBJ1-5 | TRBV5-1 | NA | NA | CASSPTGGGSLNQPQHF | TGCGCCAGCAGCCCTACGGGCGGGGGTAGCCTCAATCAGCCCCAGCATTTT
13 | TRBJ2-1 | TRBV2 | NA | few | CASSVRIVNEQFF | TGTGCCAGCAGTGTGAGGATAGTCAATGAGCAGTTCTTC
14 | TRBJ1-5 | TRBV25-1 | NA | NA | CASSEYYTNQPQHF | TGTGCCAGCAGTGAATATTACACCAATCAGCCCCAGCATTTT
14 | TRBJ2-3 | TRBV6-6 | TRBD2 | NA | CASSYPPWGREAYF | TGTGCCAGCAGTTACCCCCCGTGGGGACGGGAGGCGTATTTT
15 | TRBJ2-7 | TRBV10-3 | NA | NA | CAISASTGLSYEQYF | TGTGCCATCAGTGCCTCGACAGGCCTCTCCTACGAGCAGTACTTC
14 | TRBJ2-7 | TRBV14 | NA | NA | CASSQLAFSYEQYF | TGTGCCAGCAGCCAACTAGCATTCTCCTACGAGCAGTACTTC
16 | TRBJ2-7 | TRBV5-1 | TRBD2 | few | CASSQGLAGDSYEQYF | TGCGCCAGCAGCCAAGGACTAGCGGGAGACTCCTACGAGCAGTACTTC
15 | TRBJ2-7 | TRBV5-5 | TRBD1 | few | CASSPPQTGYHEQYF | TGTGCCAGCAGCCCGCCCCAGACAGGGTACCACGAGCAGTACTTC
14 | TRBJ1-5 | TRBV7-2 | NA | NA | CASSPTGGNQPQHF | TGTGCCAGCAGCCCGACAGGAGGAAATCAGCCCCAGCATTTT
15 | TRBJ1-1 | TRBV15 | NA | few | CATSRGGSRRTEAFF | TGTGCCACCAGCAGAGGAGGGTCTAGACGAACTGAAGCTTTCTTT
13 | TRBJ2-7 | TRBV11-2 | NA | NA | CASSSILSYEQYF | TGTGCCAGCAGCTCTATTCTTTCCTACGAGCAGTACTTC
15 | TRBJ1-2 | TRBV7-9 | TRBD1 | few | CASSLPGQGSYGYTF | TGTGCCAGCAGCCTCCCGGGACAGGGAAGCTATGGCTACACCTTC
20 | TRBJ1-6 | TRBV5-1 | TRBD1 | few | CASSSRPTGGDSSYNSPLHF | TGCGCCAGCAGCTCCCGTCCGACCGGGGGGGACAGCTCCTATAATTCACCCCTCCACTTT
10 | TRBJ1-2 | TRBV20-1 | NA | few | CSAGGGGYTF | TGCAGTGCTGGGGGGGGTGGCTACACCTTC
15 | TRBJ2-7 | TRBV6-1 | TRBD2 | few | CASREGLAGSYEQYF | TGTGCCAGCAGGGAGGGACTAGCCGGATCCTACGAGCAGTACTTC
15 | TRBJ2-7 | TRBV4-1 | TRBD1 | few | CASSPMRTGLGEQYF | TGCGCCAGCAGCCCAATGAGGACAGGTTTGGGAGAGCAGTACTTC
14 | TRBJ2-1 | TRBV7-6 | TRBD2 | few | CASSLSGSVGEQFF | TGTGCCAGCAGCTTAAGCGGGAGCGTCGGTGAGCAGTTCTTC
16 | TRBJ2-2 | TRBV6-6 | TRBD1 | few | CASRNRQGGDTGELFF | TGTGCCAGCAGAAACAGACAGGGTGGAGACACCGGGGAGCTGTTTTTT
16 | TRBJ2-5 | TRBV1 | NA | few | CTSSRRTGGYSGEQYF | TGCACCAGCAGCCGGAGGACAGGGGGCTATTCGGGAGAGCAGTACTTC
12 | TRBJ1-4 | TRBV7-9 | NA | NA | CASSYGLEKLFF | TGTGCCAGCAGCTATGGGCTTGAAAAACTGTTTTTT
17 | TRBJ2-7 | TRBV5-6 | TRBD1 | few | CASSSLPGQERGAEQYF | TGTGCCAGCAGCTCCCTACCGGGACAGGAGAGAGGTGCCGAGCAGTACTTC
12 | TRBJ1-2 | TRBV2 | NA | NA | CASSWTEDGYTF | TGTGCCAGCAGCTGGACAGAGGATGGCTACACCTTC
16 | TRBJ2-7 | TRBV11-2 | TRBD1 | few | CASSLLPGTGSHEQYF | TGTGCCAGCAGCTTACTTCCCGGGACAGGGTCCCACGAGCAGTACTTC
15 | TRBJ1-5 | TRBV19 | TRBD1 | few | CASSPYDREQQPQHF | TGTGCCAGTAGTCCTTACGACAGGGAGCAACAGCCCCAGCATTTT
18 | TRBJ2-1 | TRBV25-1 | TRBD1 | NA | CASSESAPGQRGNNEQFF | TGTGCCAGCAGTGAATCGGCCCCGGGACAGAGGGGGAATAATGAGCAGTTCTTC
14 | TRBJ2-7 | TRBV5-1 | NA | NA | CASSLTMSSYEQYF | TGCGCCAGCAGCTTGACTATGAGCTCCTACGAGCAGTACTTC
14 | TRBJ2-3 | TRBV7-6 | NA | few | CASSFGQSTDTQYF | TGTGCCAGCAGCTTCGGACAGAGCACAGATACGCAGTATTTT
14 | TRBJ1-1 | TRBV9 | NA | NA | CASSVTGPGTEAFF | TGTGCCAGCAGCGTCACCGGCCCAGGGACTGAAGCTTTCTTT
15 | TRBJ2-7 | TRBV19 | NA | NA | CASSIDINRRNEQYF | TGTGCCAGTAGTATAGATATAAACCGTAGAAACGAGCAGTACTTC
13 | TRBJ1-1 | TRBV19 | TRBD1 | NA | CASRSTGDTEAFF | TGTGCCAGTAGATCAACAGGGGACACTGAAGCTTTCTTT
15 | TRBJ1-2 | TRBV4-2 | NA | few | CASSQEATPNYGYTF | TGTGCCAGCAGCCAAGAGGCGACACCTAACTATGGCTACACCTTC
16 | TRBJ1-2 | TRBV4-1 | TRBD1 | NA | CASSHVVRDREDGYTF | TGCGCCAGCAGCCACGTAGTCCGGGACAGGGAGGATGGCTACACCTTC
18 | TRBJ2-3 | TRBV2 | NA | NA | CASSASLGRRYSTDTQYF | TGTGCCAGCAGCGCCTCCCTAGGCAGGAGGTATAGCACAGATACGCAGTATTTT
12 | TRBJ2-7 | TRBV27 | NA | NA | CASSSPNRVQYF | TGTGCCAGCAGTTCACCTAACAGGGTGCAGTACTTC